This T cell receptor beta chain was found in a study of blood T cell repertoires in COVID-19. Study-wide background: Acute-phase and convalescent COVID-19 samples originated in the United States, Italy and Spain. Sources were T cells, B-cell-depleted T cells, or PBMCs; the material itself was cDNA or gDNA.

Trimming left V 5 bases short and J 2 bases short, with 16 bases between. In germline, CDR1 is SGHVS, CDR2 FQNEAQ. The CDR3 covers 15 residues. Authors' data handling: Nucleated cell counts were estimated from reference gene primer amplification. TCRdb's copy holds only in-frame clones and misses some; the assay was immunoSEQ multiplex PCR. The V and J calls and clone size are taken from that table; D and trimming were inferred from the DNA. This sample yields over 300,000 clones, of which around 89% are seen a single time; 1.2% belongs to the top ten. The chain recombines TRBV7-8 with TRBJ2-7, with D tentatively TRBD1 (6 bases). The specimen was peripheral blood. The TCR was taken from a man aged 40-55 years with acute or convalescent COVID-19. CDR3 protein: CASSQRRDKAYEQYF. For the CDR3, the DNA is TGTGCCAGCAGCCAACGTCGGGACAAAGCCTACGAGCAGTACTTC.